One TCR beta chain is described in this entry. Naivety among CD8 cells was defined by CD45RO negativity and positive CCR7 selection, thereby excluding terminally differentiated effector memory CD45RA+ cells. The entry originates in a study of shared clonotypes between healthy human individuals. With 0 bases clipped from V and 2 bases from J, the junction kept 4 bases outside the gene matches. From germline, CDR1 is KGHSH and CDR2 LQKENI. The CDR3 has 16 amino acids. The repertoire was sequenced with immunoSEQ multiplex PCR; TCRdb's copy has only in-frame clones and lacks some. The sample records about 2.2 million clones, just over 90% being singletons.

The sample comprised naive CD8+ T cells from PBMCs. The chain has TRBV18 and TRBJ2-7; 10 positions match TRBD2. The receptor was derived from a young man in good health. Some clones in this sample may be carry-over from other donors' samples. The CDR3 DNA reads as TGTGCCAGCTCACCACCGGAACTAGCGGGAACCTACGAGCAGTACTTC. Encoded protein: CASSPPELAGTYEQYF.